The 25 T cell receptor beta chains below were found in one sample sequenced in a study of T cells in Graves' hyperthyroidism and ophthalmopathy. Regions amplified from RNA transcripts were the TCR beta CDR3 regions. A set of HTBI primers served as the primers for a first-round RT-PCR of the TCR CDR3. MiXCR was run by TCRdb on the multiplex PCR reads, yielding one entry per CDR3 protein. The data show around 340,000 distinct CDR3 sequences, with about a sixth seen just once and 30% to 35% held by the top ten. Material: blood. These receptors were taken from a woman aged 25 to 45 with Graves' hyperthyroidism that later progressed to Graves' ophthalmopathy.

The V gene is TRBV12-3 or TRBV12-4, the J gene TRBJ2-3; the D call may be TRBD1 or TRBD2 (5 bases each). The CDR3 consists of 14 residues. Deletions cut 10 bases from V and 1 base from J, with 15 bases between. CDR3 in amino acids: CATSLGEGTDTQYF. The CDR3 DNA sequence: TGTGCCACCTCCTTGGGGGAAGGCACAGATACGCAGTATTTT.

This clonotype was observed a few times. The chain employs TRBV15 and TRBJ2-7; 8 bases map to TRBD1. This CDR3 has 15 residues. With 4 bases clipped from V and 7 bases from J, the junction kept 12 bases outside the gene matches. Germline values: CDR1 LNHNV, CDR2 YYDKDF (reference sequence). The CDR3 reads CATSNLGTGTKEQYF. For the CDR3, the DNA is TGTGCCACCAGCAATCTCGGGACAGGCACCAAGGAGCAGTACTTC.

This sequence joins TRBV28 and TRBJ1-5; D gene unclear. Trimming cost V 1 base and J 9 bases, with 22 bases left between them. The CDR3 length is 17 residues. Germline values: CDR1 MDHEN, CDR2 SYDVKM. The CDR3 nucleotides are TGTGCCAGCAGTTTATTAGTTAGGTCCGATATTATCTCGCCCCAGCATTTT. Residues: CASSLLVRSDIISPQHF.

This clonotype was counted ten times or more. The chain's CDR3 is CASWGGSGPNTGELFF. The CDR3 nucleotides are TGTGCCAGCTGGGGGGGATCGGGGCCGAACACCGGGGAGCTGTTTTTT. The chain is built from TRBV12-3 or TRBV12-4 and TRBJ2-2; 7 bases align to TRBD2. The CDR3 contains 16 residues. The V and J ends lost 8 bases and 0 bases, in that order; junction bases with no gene match: 9.

The sample holds a few counts of this clonotype. The rearrangement uses TRBV6-5 and TRBJ1-5; D gene unclear. V gave up 3 bases and J gave up 4 bases, with 10 bases separating them. This CDR3 has 14 amino acids. The V gene's germline CDR1 is MNHEY and CDR2 SVGAGI. CDR3 protein: CASSYNGLNQPQHF. Here the CDR3 DNA reads TGTGCCAGCAGTTATAACGGACTTAATCAGCCCCAGCATTTT.

This clonotype was counted at least ten times. The J gene is TRBJ1-6, the V gene TRBV19; 8 bases line up with TRBD1. Germline lookup yields CDR1 LNHDA and CDR2 SQIVND (reference sequence). The CDR3 covers 16 residues. V lost 9 bases and J lost 0; bases outside the gene matches: 7. In DNA form, the CDR3 reads TGTGCCAGCCCGGACAGGGCGAGCTCCTATAATTCACCCCTCCACTTT. Its translation: CASPDRASSYNSPLHF.

Ten or more counts support this clonotype. The chain links TRBV6-6 to TRBJ2-7; the D call may be TRBD1 or TRBD2 (5 bases each). There are 15 residues in the CDR3. CDR1 and CDR2 (germline): MNHNY, SVGAGI (reference sequence). Trimming shortened V by 2 bases and J by 5 bases, and 16 bases separated the two germline ends. This CDR3 is CASSYRGGQGDEQYF. The CDR3, as DNA: TGTGCCAGCAGTTACAGGGGCGGCCAGGGAGACGAGCAGTACTTC.

The chain is built from TRBV2 and TRBJ2-1; D possibly uses TRBD1 or TRBD2 (5 bases each). CDR1 is SNHLY and CDR2 is FYNNEI in the germline V gene. The CDR3 is made up of 18 amino acids. V lost 3 bases and J lost 12, with 30 bases in between. The CDR3: CASSEGRVAPGELRVQFF. The CDR3 DNA sequence: TGTGCCAGCAGTGAGGGCAGGGTTGCGCCCGGGGAGCTGAGGGTGCAGTTCTTC.

Details on this clonotype: A much larger clone is a single base away; this may be a read error. This chain joins TRBV18 and TRBJ2-1; TRBD1 aligns across 7 bases. Germline V lookup: CDR1 KGHSH, CDR2 LQKENI. The CDR3 loop spans 14 amino acids. The CDR3 sequence is CVSSPPAGGNEQFF. CDR3 nucleotides: TGTGTCAGCTCACCACCTGCAGGGGGCAATGAGCAGTTCTTC. Full variable domain (remainder filled in from reference TRBV18 and TRBJ2-1): NAGVMQNPRHLVRRRGQEARLRCSPMKGHSHVYWYRQLPEEGLKFMVYLQKENIIDESGMPKERFSAEFPKEGPSILRIQQVVRGDSAAYFCVSSPPAGGNEQFFGPGTRLTVL.

This clonotype has at least ten counts. The J gene is TRBJ2-6, the V gene TRBV12-3 or TRBV12-4; TRBD1 might be the D (6 bases). V was cut by 3 bases and J by 2 bases, with 8 bases left in between. The CDR3 spans 15 residues. CDR3: CASSLGAAGANVLTF. CDR3 coding DNA: TGTGCCAGCAGTTTGGGGGCCGCTGGGGCCAACGTCCTGACTTTC.

There are many counts of this clonotype. This chain links TRBV6-1 with TRBJ1-5; D not resolved. From germline, CDR1 is MNHNS and CDR2 SASEGT. Trimming stripped 2 bases from V and 0 bases from J, with 8 bases between. The length of the CDR3 is 15 residues. This CDR3 is CASSEYRYSNQPQHF. CDR3 coding DNA: TGTGCCAGCAGTGAATATAGATATAGCAATCAGCCCCAGCATTTT.

This clonotype was seen a handful of times. The rearrangement uses TRBV2 and TRBJ1-5; 8 bases are a match to TRBD1. Per the germline V gene, CDR1 is SNHLY and CDR2 is FYNNEI. The CDR3 totals 15 residues. V was pared by 0 bases and J by 4 bases, with 2 bases of the junction left unmatched. The DNA of the CDR3 is TGTGCCAGCAGTGAAGCAAGGACAGGGAATCAGCCCCAGCATTTT. It translates to CASSEARTGNQPQHF.

The chain recombines TRBV7-9 with TRBJ2-2, with 10 bases matching TRBD2. CDR3 length: 17 residues. The germline CDR1 and CDR2 sequences are SEHNR and FQNEAQ (reference sequence). The V gene end was trimmed by 6 bases and the J gene end by 4 bases; junction bases not matched to a gene: 11. CDR3 nucleotides: TGTGCCAGCAGTTTCCGTATGCTAGCGGGAGCCACCGGGGAGCTGTTTTTT. Its protein product is CASSFRMLAGATGELFF.

In its sample, this clonotype was seen many times. V is TRBV10-2 and J is TRBJ2-6, with unresolved D. The CDR3 totals 14 residues. The germline gives CDR1 WSHSY, CDR2 SAAADI. Deletions cut 6 bases from V and 2 bases from J, with 8 bases between. CDR3 nucleotide sequence: TGCGCCAGCAGGACAACGGCTGGGGCCAACGTCCTGACTTTC. Translating it yields CASRTTAGANVLTF.

This clonotype was seen ten or more times. The CDR3 nucleotides read TGTGCCTGGAGCTTGGGGGCAGGACAGCCCCAGCATTTT. It is translated as CAWSLGAGQPQHF. The chain has TRBV30 and TRBJ1-5; maybe TRBD1 (6 bases). The CDR3 consists of 13 residues. Trimming removed 3 bases from V and 7 bases from J, with 13 bases in between. Looked up from germline, CDR1 is GTSNPN and CDR2 is SVGIG (reference sequence).

The table lists this clonotype with many counts. The V call is TRBV18, the J call TRBJ2-1; 7 nucleotides align to TRBD1. V lost 3 bases to trimming and J lost 10 bases; unmatched junction nucleotides: 6. The germline V gene has CDR1 KGHSH and CDR2 LQKENI. The length of the CDR3 is 13 residues. The CDR3 DNA is TGTGCCAGCTCACCTGACAGGGTTGGCGAGCAGTTCTTC. It yields the protein CASSPDRVGEQFF. Full variable domain (outside the CDR3, taken from reference TRBV18 and TRBJ2-1): NAGVMQNPRHLVRRRGQEARLRCSPMKGHSHVYWYRQLPEEGLKFMVYLQKENIIDESGMPKERFSAEFPKEGPSILRIQQVVRGDSAAYFCASSPDRVGEQFFGPGTRLTVL.

The J gene is TRBJ2-3, the V gene TRBV14; 11 nucleotides agree with TRBD2. In germline, CDR1 is SGHDN, CDR2 FVKESK. The CDR3 length is 16 residues. Trimming at V came to 3 bases and at J to 5 bases, leaving 7 bases not matched to a gene. This chain's CDR3 is CASSHILAGALDTQYF. The CDR3, as DNA: TGTGCCAGCAGCCACATACTAGCGGGAGCTCTAGATACGCAGTATTTT.

This clonotype was seen repeatedly, ten times or more. The chain is built from TRBV2 and TRBJ1-1; D not certain. The CDR3 runs to 11 residues. Trimming removed 9 bases from V and 0 bases from J, with 5 bases in between. The germline V gene encodes CDR1 SNHLY and CDR2 FYNNEI. CDR3 amino acids: CASTMNTEAFF. The CDR3, as DNA: TGTGCCAGTACAATGAACACTGAAGCTTTCTTT.

The genes are TRBV12-3 or TRBV12-4 and TRBJ1-2; 11 nucleotides line up with TRBD1. The V and J ends lost 6 bases and 2 bases, in that order; junction bases with no gene match: 5. This CDR3 is built from 15 residues. CDR3 sequence reads: CASSRWTGGNYGYTF. The CDR3 DNA reads as TGTGCCAGCAGCCGCTGGACAGGGGGCAACTATGGCTACACCTTC.

This clonotype has a handful of counts. V usage is TRBV27 and J usage is TRBJ1-5; a weak D match, TRBD1 (5 bases). The V end lost 5 bases, the J end lost 2 bases, and 16 bases lay between the germline ends. Per germline, CDR1 MNHEY and CDR2 SMNVEV (reference sequence). CDR3 size: 16 residues. In nucleotides, the CDR3 is TGTGCCAGCAGTCACACGGGAGGGGTGGGCAATCAGCCCCAGCATTTT. Amino acid sequence: CASSHTGGVGNQPQHF.

This clonotype was counted at least ten times. This rearrangement joins TRBV27 to TRBJ1-6; D call uncertain. This CDR3 region has 10 residues. Trimming cost V 8 bases and J 8 bases, with 4 bases left between them. Germline lookup yields CDR1 MNHEY and CDR2 SMNVEV (reference sequence). The CDR3 loop is CASGYSPLHF. DNA for the CDR3: TGTGCCAGCGGATATTCACCCCTCCACTTT.

This clonotype was observed at least ten times. This CDR3 is CSASTGTDFYEQYF. DNA for the CDR3: TGCAGTGCCTCCACCGGGACAGACTTCTACGAGCAGTACTTC. The chain employs TRBV20-1 and TRBJ2-7; 7 nucleotides line up with TRBD1. V was clipped by 6 bases and J by 3 bases; unmatched bases: 11. Germline CDR1 and CDR2: DFQATT and SNEGSKA (reference sequence). The CDR3 is 14 residues long.

This clonotype was seen repeatedly, ten times or more. The chain uses TRBV2 and TRBJ2-5; D is possibly TRBD1 or TRBD2 (5 bases each). There are 13 residues in the CDR3. Germline V gene lookup returns CDR1 SNHLY and CDR2 FYNNEI. Trimming took off 6 bases at V and 5 bases at J, with 13 bases between the two ends. The CDR3 nucleotides read TGTGCCAGCAGGGGGATCGGGACGGAGACCCAGTACTTC. It encodes CASRGIGTETQYF.

This clonotype was counted only a few times. J is TRBJ1-2 and V is TRBV5-1; D gene unclear. The germline V gene encodes CDR1 SGHRS and CDR2 YFSETQ. CDR3 size: 13 residues. Trimming took off 3 bases at V and 0 bases at J, with 6 bases between the two ends. The CDR3 protein is CASSSDANYGYTF. In DNA form, the CDR3 reads TGCGCCAGCAGCTCCGACGCTAACTATGGCTACACCTTC.

This clonotype has at least ten counts. J is TRBJ1-1 and V is TRBV28; 7 nucleotides line up with TRBD1. The V gene end was trimmed by 6 bases and the J gene end by 4 bases; junction bases not matched to a gene: 8. This CDR3 comprises 14 residues. The germline V gene encodes CDR1 MDHEN and CDR2 SYDVKM. DNA of the CDR3: TGTGCCAGCAGCCTTGGACAGGATGGCACTGAAGCTTTCTTT. Protein product: CASSLGQDGTEAFF.